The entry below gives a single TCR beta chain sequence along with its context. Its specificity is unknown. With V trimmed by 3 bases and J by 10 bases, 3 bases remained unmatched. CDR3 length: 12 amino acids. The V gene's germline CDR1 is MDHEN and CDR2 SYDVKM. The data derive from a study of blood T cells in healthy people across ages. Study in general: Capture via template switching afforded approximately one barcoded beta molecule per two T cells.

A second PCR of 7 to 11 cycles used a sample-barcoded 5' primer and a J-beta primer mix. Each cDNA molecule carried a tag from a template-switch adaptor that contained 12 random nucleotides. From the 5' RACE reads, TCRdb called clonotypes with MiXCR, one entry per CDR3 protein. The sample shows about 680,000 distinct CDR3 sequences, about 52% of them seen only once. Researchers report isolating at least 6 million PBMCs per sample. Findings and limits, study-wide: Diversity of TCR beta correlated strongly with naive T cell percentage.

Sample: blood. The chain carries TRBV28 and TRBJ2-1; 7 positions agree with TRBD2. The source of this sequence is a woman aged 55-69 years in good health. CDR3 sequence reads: CASSLAGVEQFF. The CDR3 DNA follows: TGTGCCAGCAGTTTGGCGGGAGTAGAGCAGTTCTTC.